This is a list of T cell receptor beta chains from one sample in a study of cytomegalovirus exposure and HLA in healthy donors. This table comes from immunoSEQ multiplex PCR, and its TCRdb copy is limited to in-frame clones, with some not included. This table holds some 170,000 clones, about 86% found once. Sequencing was done on a sample of PBMCs. All receptors derive from a woman aged 25 to 39 in good health and CMV-seronegative. Both conserved end residues are part of each CDR3. The order of the fields is J gene, D gene, V gene, CDR3 protein. D genes are given only for firm matches.

j_gene: TRBJ2-2
d_gene: TRBD1
v_gene: TRBV10-3
CDR3aa: CATSDRSNTGELFF

j_gene: TRBJ1-2
d_gene: .
v_gene: TRBV19
CDR3aa: CASSITRGSGYTF

j_gene: TRBJ2-7
d_gene: TRBD1
v_gene: TRBV6-1
CDR3aa: CATSGQSYEQYF

j_gene: TRBJ2-7
d_gene: .
v_gene: TRBV4-2
CDR3aa: CASSQRNRVYEQYF

j_gene: TRBJ1-5
d_gene: .
v_gene: TRBV4-2
CDR3aa: CASSQDLGGGQPQHF

j_gene: TRBJ1-5
d_gene: TRBD1
v_gene: TRBV19
CDR3aa: CASSMVAGGHQPQHF

j_gene: TRBJ1-5
d_gene: .
v_gene: TRBV5-5
CDR3aa: CASSLGQLSNQPQHF

j_gene: TRBJ2-7
d_gene: .
v_gene: TRBV7-2
CDR3aa: CASSFTDELAYEQYF

j_gene: TRBJ2-7
d_gene: TRBD1
v_gene: TRBV6-6
CDR3aa: CASSYTGGGRSYEQYF

j_gene: TRBJ1-2
d_gene: TRBD1
v_gene: TRBV30
CDR3aa: CAWSPGGRRGYTF

j_gene: TRBJ1-2
d_gene: .
v_gene: TRBV7-9
CDR3aa: CASSLDRGLGANYGYTF

j_gene: TRBJ2-5
d_gene: .
v_gene: TRBV29-1
CDR3aa: CSVEEGGRETQYF

j_gene: TRBJ2-2
d_gene: .
v_gene: TRBV11-2
CDR3aa: CASSYDGLVNGELFF

j_gene: TRBJ1-5
d_gene: TRBD1
v_gene: TRBV4-1
CDR3aa: CASSPDGQGKNQPQHF

j_gene: TRBJ1-1
d_gene: .
v_gene: TRBV19
CDR3aa: CASTPPRGRNTEAFF

j_gene: TRBJ2-7
d_gene: .
v_gene: TRBV7-6
CDR3aa: CASSLSYGGGLEQYF

j_gene: TRBJ1-1
d_gene: .
v_gene: TRBV6-6
CDR3aa: CASSYAGANTEAFF

j_gene: TRBJ2-3
d_gene: .
v_gene: TRBV9
CDR3aa: CASSVVGVGATDTQYF

j_gene: TRBJ2-4
d_gene: TRBD2
v_gene: TRBV6-1
CDR3aa: CASSARFPASGGAKNIQYF

j_gene: TRBJ1-6
d_gene: .
v_gene: TRBV19
CDR3aa: CASSTSGQPNSPLHF

j_gene: TRBJ1-5
d_gene: .
v_gene: TRBV5-6
CDR3aa: CASSLKGRYSNQPQHF

j_gene: TRBJ2-7
d_gene: .
v_gene: TRBV6-7
CDR3aa: CASSYSNTYEQYF

j_gene: TRBJ2-3
d_gene: TRBD2
v_gene: TRBV25-1
CDR3aa: CASSESALAGETDTQYF

j_gene: TRBJ1-1
d_gene: TRBD1
v_gene: TRBV9
CDR3aa: CASSILQGIGTEAFF

j_gene: TRBJ1-5
d_gene: .
v_gene: TRBV29-1
CDR3aa: CSVGRGGARNQPQHF

j_gene: TRBJ1-1
d_gene: TRBD1
v_gene: TRBV7-8
CDR3aa: CASSSWQGAVGGTEAFF

j_gene: TRBJ2-7
d_gene: TRBD1
v_gene: TRBV6-1
CDR3aa: CAAGWAGGEYEQYF

j_gene: TRBJ2-1
d_gene: TRBD2
v_gene: TRBV7-2
CDR3aa: CASSLAWAQGGGVLYNEQFF

j_gene: TRBJ1-1
d_gene: TRBD1
v_gene: TRBV5-8
CDR3aa: CASDRFNRGNTEAFF

j_gene: TRBJ1-1
d_gene: TRBD1
v_gene: TRBV18
CDR3aa: CASSPRDRQNTEAFF

j_gene: TRBJ2-1
d_gene: .
v_gene: TRBV27
CDR3aa: CASSTTSPRYNEQFF

j_gene: TRBJ1-2
d_gene: TRBD1
v_gene: TRBV5-1
CDR3aa: CASSSDRGSGKGYTF

j_gene: TRBJ1-3
d_gene: TRBD1
v_gene: TRBV7-2
CDR3aa: CASSLRGQAGNTIYF

j_gene: .
d_gene: TRBD1
v_gene: TRBV29-1
CDR3aa: CSVPEVDRDTYEQYF

j_gene: TRBJ2-1
d_gene: .
v_gene: TRBV27
CDR3aa: CASSLIAGRDDEQFF

j_gene: TRBJ1-2
d_gene: TRBD1
v_gene: TRBV9
CDR3aa: CASSASHRGRDGYTF

j_gene: TRBJ2-1
d_gene: TRBD2
v_gene: TRBV7-8
CDR3aa: CASSLELAVGMNEQFF

j_gene: TRBJ1-2
d_gene: .
v_gene: TRBV7-9
CDR3aa: CASSLNYGYTF

j_gene: TRBJ2-7
d_gene: .
v_gene: TRBV7-6
CDR3aa: CASSFSAGEQYF

j_gene: TRBJ1-1
d_gene: TRBD1
v_gene: TRBV4-2
CDR3aa: CASSQFGRGDRGTEAFF

j_gene: TRBJ2-7
d_gene: TRBD2
v_gene: TRBV10-2
CDR3aa: CATSPGTSVSEQYF

j_gene: TRBJ2-5
d_gene: TRBD2
v_gene: TRBV27
CDR3aa: CASSFRGEETQYF

j_gene: TRBJ1-2
d_gene: TRBD1
v_gene: TRBV5-6
CDR3aa: CASSQTGGYGYTF

j_gene: TRBJ2-5
d_gene: TRBD2
v_gene: TRBV13
CDR3aa: CASSHRTSGGEETQYF

j_gene: TRBJ2-3
d_gene: TRBD2
v_gene: TRBV5-4
CDR3aa: CASRLTSGGADTQYF

j_gene: TRBJ2-2
d_gene: .
v_gene: TRBV10-1
CDR3aa: CASSESRGGRAGELFF